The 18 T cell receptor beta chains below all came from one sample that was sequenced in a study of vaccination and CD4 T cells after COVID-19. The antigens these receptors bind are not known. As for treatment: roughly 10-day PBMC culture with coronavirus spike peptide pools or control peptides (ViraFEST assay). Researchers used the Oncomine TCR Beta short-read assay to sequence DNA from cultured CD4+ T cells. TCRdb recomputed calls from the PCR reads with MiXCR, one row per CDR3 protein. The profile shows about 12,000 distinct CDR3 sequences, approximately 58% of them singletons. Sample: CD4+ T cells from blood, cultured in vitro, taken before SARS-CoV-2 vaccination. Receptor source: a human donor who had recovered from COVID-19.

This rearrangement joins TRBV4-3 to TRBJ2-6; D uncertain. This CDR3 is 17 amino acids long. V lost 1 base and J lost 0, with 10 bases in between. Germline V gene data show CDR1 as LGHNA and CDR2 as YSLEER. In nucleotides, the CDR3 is TGCGCCAGCAGCCAAGTCTCAGCGTACTCTGGGGCCAACGTCCTGACTTTC. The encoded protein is CASSQVSAYSGANVLTF.

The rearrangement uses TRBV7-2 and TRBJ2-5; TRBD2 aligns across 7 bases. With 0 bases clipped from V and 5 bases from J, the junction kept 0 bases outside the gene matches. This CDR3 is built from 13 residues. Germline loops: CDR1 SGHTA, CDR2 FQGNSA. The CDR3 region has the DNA TGTGCCAGCAGCTTAGCGGGGGGGGAGACCCAGTACTTC. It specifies CASSLAGGETQYF.

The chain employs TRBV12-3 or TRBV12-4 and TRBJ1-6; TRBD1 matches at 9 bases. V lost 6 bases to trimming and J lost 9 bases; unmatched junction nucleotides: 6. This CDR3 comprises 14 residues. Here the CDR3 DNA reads TGTGCCAGCAGCCGGACAGGGGAGATTTCACCCCTCCACTTT. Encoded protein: CASSRTGEISPLHF.

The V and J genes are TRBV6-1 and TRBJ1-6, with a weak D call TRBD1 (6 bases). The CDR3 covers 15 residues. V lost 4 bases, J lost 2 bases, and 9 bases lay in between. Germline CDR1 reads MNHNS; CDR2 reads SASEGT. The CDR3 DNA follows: TGTGCCAGCAGTGGAGGGGGGACCTATAATTCACCCCTCCACTTT. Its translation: CASSGGGTYNSPLHF.

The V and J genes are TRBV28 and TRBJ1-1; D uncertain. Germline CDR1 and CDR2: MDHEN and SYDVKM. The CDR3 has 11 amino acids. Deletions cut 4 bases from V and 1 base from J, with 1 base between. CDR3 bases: TGTGCCAGCAGTTGGAACACTGAAGCTTTCTTT. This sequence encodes CASSWNTEAFF. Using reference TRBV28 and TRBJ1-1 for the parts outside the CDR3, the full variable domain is DVKVTQSSRYLVKRTGEKVFLECVQDMDHENMFWYRQDPGLGLRLIYFSYDVKMKEKGDIPEGYSVSREKKERFSLILESASTNQTSMYLCASSWNTEAFFGQGTRLTVV.

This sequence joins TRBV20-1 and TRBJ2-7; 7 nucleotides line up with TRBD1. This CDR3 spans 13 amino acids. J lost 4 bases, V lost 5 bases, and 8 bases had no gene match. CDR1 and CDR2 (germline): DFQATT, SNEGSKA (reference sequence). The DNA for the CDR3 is TGCAGTGCTTATAGACAGGGCAAGTACGAGCAGTACTTC. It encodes CSAYRQGKYEQYF.

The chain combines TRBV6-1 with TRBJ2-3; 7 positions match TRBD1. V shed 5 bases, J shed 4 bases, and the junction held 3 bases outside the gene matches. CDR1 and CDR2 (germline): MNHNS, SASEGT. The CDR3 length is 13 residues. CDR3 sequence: CASSPGGSDTQYF. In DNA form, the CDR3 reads TGTGCCAGCAGTCCAGGGGGATCAGATACGCAGTATTTT.

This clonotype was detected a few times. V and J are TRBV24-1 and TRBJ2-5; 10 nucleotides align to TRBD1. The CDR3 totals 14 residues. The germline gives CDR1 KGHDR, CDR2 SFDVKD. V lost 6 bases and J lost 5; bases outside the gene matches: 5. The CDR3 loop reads CATSSAGQGETQYF. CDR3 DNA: TGTGCCACCAGTTCTGCGGGACAGGGGGAGACCCAGTACTTC.

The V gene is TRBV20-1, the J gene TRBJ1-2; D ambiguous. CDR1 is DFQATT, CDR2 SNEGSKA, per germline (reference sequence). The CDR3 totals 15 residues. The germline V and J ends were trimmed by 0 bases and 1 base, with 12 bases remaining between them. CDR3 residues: CSARDSWTDNYGYTF. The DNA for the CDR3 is TGCAGTGCTAGAGATTCATGGACGGATAACTATGGCTACACCTTC.

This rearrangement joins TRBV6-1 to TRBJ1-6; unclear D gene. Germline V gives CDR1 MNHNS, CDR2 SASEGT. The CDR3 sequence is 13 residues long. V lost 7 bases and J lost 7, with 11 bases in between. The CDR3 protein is CASTRVGNSPLHF. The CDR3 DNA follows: TGTGCCAGCACCCGAGTTGGGAATTCACCCCTCCACTTT.

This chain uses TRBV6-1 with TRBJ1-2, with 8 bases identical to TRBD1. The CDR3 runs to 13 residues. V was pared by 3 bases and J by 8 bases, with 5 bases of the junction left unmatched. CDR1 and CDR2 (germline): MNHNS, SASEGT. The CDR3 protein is CASSDRDRSGYTF. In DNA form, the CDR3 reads TGTGCCAGCAGTGACCGGGACAGGTCCGGCTACACCTTC.

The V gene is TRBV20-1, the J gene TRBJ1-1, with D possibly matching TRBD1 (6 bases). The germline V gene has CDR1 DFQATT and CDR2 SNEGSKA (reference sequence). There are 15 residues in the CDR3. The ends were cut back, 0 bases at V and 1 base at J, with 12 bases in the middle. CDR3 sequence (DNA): TGCAGTGCTAGAGATCGGGTACAGGGGAACACTGAAGCTTTCTTT. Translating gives CSARDRVQGNTEAFF.

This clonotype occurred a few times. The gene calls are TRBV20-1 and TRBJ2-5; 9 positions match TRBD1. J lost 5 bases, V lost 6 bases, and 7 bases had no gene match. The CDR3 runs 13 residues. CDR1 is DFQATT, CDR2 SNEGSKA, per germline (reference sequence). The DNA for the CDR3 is TGCAGTGCCGCCGGGACAGGGCCTGAGACCCAGTACTTC. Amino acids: CSAAGTGPETQYF.

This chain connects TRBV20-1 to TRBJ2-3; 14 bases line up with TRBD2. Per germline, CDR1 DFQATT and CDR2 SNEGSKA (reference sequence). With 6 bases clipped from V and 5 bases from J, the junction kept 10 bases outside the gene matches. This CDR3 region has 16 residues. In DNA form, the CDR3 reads TGCAGTGCCACCGGGACTAGCGGGAGACGGGGAGATACGCAGTATTTT. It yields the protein CSATGTSGRRGDTQYF.

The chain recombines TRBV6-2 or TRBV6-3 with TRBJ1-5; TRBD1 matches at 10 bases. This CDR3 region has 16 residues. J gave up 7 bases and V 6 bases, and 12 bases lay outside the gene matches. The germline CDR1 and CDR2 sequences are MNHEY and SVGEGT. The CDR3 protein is CASSSLRGQGEQPQHF. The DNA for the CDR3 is TGTGCCAGCAGCTCGCTACGCGGACAGGGGGAGCAGCCCCAGCATTTT.

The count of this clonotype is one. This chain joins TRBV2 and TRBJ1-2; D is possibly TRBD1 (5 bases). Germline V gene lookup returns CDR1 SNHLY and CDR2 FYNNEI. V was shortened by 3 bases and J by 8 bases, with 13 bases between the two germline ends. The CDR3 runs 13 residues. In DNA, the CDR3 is TGTGCCAGCAGTGATTTGGGGCTCGGCGGCTACACCTTC. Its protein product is CASSDLGLGGYTF.

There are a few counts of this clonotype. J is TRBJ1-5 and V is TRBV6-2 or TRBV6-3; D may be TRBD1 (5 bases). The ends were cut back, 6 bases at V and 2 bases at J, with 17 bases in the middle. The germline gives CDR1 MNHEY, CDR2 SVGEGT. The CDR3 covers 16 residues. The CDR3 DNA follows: TGTGCCAGCAGGACCCGCCAAGGGGAGGGCAATCAGCCCCAGCATTTT. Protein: CASRTRQGEGNQPQHF.

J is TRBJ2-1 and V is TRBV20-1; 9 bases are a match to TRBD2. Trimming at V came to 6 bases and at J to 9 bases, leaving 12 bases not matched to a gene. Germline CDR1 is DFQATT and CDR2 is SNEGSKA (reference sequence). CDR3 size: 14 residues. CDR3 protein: CSAGGRASDPEQFF. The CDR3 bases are TGCAGTGCGGGCGGGAGGGCCTCCGACCCTGAGCAGTTCTTC.